A selection of T cell receptor beta chains follows, all from one sample in a study of blood T cell repertoires in COVID-19. This table comes from immunoSEQ multiplex PCR, and its TCRdb copy is limited to in-frame clones, with some not included. Here the sample spans under 250,000 clones, roughly nine tenths being singletons. What was sequenced was peripheral blood. The receptors here all came from a man in his 60s with acute or convalescent COVID-19. CDR3s include the opening cysteine and the closing phenylalanine or tryptophan. D genes are given only for firm matches. Clone size is not always given. Where it is, it says once, few, many or a class for expanded clones.

J | V | D | size | CDR3 | DNA
TRBJ2-7 | TRBV6-2/TRBV6-3 | NA | once | CASSYGPDRSHEQYF | TGTGCCAGCAGTTACGGGCCGGACAGATCACACGAGCAGTACTTC
TRBJ2-5 | TRBV19 | NA | NA | CASSMTVQHTQGETQYF | TGTGCCAGTAGTATGACAGTTCAGCACACCCAAGGGGAGACCCAGTACTTC
TRBJ1-1 | TRBV25-1 | NA | NA | CASSESGLMNTEAFF | TGTGCCAGCAGTGAATCGGGACTGATGAACACTGAAGCTTTCTTT
TRBJ1-1 | TRBV19 | NA | NA | CASRLEPVGGPNTEAFF | TGTGCCAGTAGGCTCGAACCCGTCGGGGGTCCGAACACTGAAGCTTTCTTT
TRBJ2-1 | TRBV6-4 | NA | NA | CASSARDTSYNEQFF | TGTGCCAGCAGTGCCCGGGACACCTCCTACAATGAGCAGTTCTTC
TRBJ1-4 | TRBV5-5 | NA | NA | CASRGKQGMGNEKLFF | TGTGCCAGCCGGGGTAAACAGGGAATGGGGAATGAAAAACTGTTTTTT
TRBJ1-1 | TRBV28 | TRBD1 | NA | CASSLGQRDTEAFF | TGTGCCAGCAGCCTGGGACAGAGGGACACTGAAGCTTTCTTT
TRBJ2-5 | TRBV5-4 | TRBD2 | NA | CASSSTGTGGLWTQYF | TGTGCCAGCAGCTCAACCGGGACGGGGGGATTGTGGACCCAGTACTTC
TRBJ1-1 | TRBV6-6 | NA | once | CASRRESEAFF | TGTGCCAGCAGACGAGAGTCTGAAGCTTTCTTT
TRBJ1-2 | TRBV19 | NA | NA | CASTPSRAVYGYTF | TGTGCCAGTACCCCATCCAGGGCTGTCTATGGCTACACCTTC
TRBJ1-3 | TRBV5-6 | NA | NA | CASSLIRQAPRGNTIYF | TGTGCCAGCAGCTTAATCAGGCAGGCCCCTCGTGGAAACACCATATATTTT
TRBJ1-6 | TRBV6-5 | TRBD1 | NA | CASSSTGVSYNSPLHF | TGTGCCAGCAGTTCTACAGGGGTCTCCTATAATTCACCCCTCCACTTT
TRBJ2-2 | TRBV5-4 | NA | NA | CASSLSGELFF | TGTGCCAGCAGCCTGTCCGGGGAGCTGTTTTTT
TRBJ2-7 | TRBV11-2 | NA | NA | CASSLPAPSTGVYEQYF | TGTGCCAGCAGCTTACCAGCCCCCTCGACAGGAGTCTACGAGCAGTACTTC
TRBJ1-2 | TRBV19 | NA | once | CASRGPDTPTYGYTF | TGTGCCAGTAGGGGTCCAGACACGCCGACCTATGGCTACACCTTC
TRBJ1-1 | TRBV19 | TRBD1 | NA | CASSRHRGGVNTEAFF | TGTGCCAGTAGTCGGCACAGGGGCGGGGTGAACACTGAAGCTTTCTTT
TRBJ2-2 | TRBV6-6 | NA | NA | CASSAVREGELFF | TGTGCCAGCAGCGCGGTTAGGGAGGGGGAGCTGTTTTTT
TRBJ2-1 | TRBV7-9 | TRBD2 | NA | CASSQLIAGGTGEQFF | TGTGCCAGCAGCCAACTCATAGCGGGAGGTACGGGTGAGCAGTTCTTC
TRBJ2-1 | TRBV6-2/TRBV6-3 | NA | NA | CASSYSAGSYNEQFF | TGTGCCAGCAGTTACTCGGCGGGATCCTACAATGAGCAGTTCTTC
TRBJ2-2 | TRBV29-1 | TRBD2 | NA | CSVVGLAGSGELFF | TGCAGCGTTGTCGGGCTAGCGGGATCCGGGGAGCTGTTTTTT
TRBJ2-1 | TRBV24-1 | NA | NA | CATSDSLPTVSSYNEQFF | TGTGCCACCAGTGATTCCCTGCCGACAGTGAGCTCCTACAATGAGCAGTTCTTC
TRBJ1-6 | TRBV5-8 | TRBD1 | NA | CASSWVPGTGRGSYNSPLHF | TGTGCCAGCAGCTGGGTTCCCGGGACAGGGAGGGGATCCTATAATTCACCCCTCCACTTT
TRBJ2-2 | TRBV19 | NA | NA | CATQDRGDTGELFF | TGTGCCACCCAGGACCGCGGGGACACCGGGGAGCTGTTTTTT